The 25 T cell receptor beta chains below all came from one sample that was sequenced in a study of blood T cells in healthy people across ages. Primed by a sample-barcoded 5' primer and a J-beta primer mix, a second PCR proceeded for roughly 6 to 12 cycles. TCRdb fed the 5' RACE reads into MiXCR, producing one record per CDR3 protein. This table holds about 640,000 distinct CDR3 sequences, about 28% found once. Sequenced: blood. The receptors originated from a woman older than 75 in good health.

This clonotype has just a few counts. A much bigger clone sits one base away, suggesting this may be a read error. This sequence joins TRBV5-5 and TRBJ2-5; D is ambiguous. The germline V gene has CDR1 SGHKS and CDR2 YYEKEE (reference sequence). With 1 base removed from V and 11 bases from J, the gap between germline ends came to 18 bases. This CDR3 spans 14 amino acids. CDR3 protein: CASSLLGGYNEQYF. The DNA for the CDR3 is TGTGCCAGCAGCTTGTTAGGCGGATACAATGAGCAGTACTTC.

CDR3 region: CASSRRQGPNEQYF. The CDR3 DNA is TGTGCCAGCAGCCGTAGACAGGGCCCCAACGAGCAGTACTTC. The gene calls are TRBV7-8 and TRBJ2-7; the match to TRBD1 covers 7 bases. The CDR3 is 14 residues long. Germline assignment: CDR1 SGHVS and CDR2 FQNEAQ. Trimming took 5 bases from V and 5 from J; bases not matched to a gene: 9.

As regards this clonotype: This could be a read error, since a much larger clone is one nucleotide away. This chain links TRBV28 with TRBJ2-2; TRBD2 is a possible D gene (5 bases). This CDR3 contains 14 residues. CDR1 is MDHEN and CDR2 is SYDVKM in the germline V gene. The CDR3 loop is CAGRPGYNTGELFF. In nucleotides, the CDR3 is TGTGCCGGCAGGCCGGGGTACAACACCGGGGAGCTGTTTTTT.

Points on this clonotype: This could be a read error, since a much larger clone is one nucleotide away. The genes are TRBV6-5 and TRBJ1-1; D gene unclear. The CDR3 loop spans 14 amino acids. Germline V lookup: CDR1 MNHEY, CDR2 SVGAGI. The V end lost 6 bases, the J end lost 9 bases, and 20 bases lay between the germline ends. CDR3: CASSEDRRRTKAFF. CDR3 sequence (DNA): TGTGCCAGCAGCGAGGACCGGAGGAGAACTAAAGCTTTCTTT.

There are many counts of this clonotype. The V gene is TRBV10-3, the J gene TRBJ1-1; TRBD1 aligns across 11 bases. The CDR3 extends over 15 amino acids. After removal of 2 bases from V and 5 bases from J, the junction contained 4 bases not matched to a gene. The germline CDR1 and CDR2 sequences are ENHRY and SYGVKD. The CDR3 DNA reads TGTGCCATCAGTGAGGGACAGGGGGCTAGAACTGAAGCTTTCTTT. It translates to CAISEGQGARTEAFF.

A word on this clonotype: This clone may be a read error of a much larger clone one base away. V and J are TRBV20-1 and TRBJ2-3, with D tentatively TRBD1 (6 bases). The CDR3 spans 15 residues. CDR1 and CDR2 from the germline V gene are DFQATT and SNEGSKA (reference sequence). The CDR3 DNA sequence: TGCGGTGCTAGAGATCTAGGGGGAGTGTCAGATACGCAGTATTTT. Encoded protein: CGARDLGGVSDTQYF.

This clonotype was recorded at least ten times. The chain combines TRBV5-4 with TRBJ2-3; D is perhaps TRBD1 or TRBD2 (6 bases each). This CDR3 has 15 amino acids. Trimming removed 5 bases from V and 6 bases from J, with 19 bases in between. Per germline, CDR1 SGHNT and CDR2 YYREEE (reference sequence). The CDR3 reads CASRLNRGRADTQYF. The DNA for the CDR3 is TGTGCCAGCAGACTTAACCGGGGGCGCGCCGATACGCAGTATTTT.

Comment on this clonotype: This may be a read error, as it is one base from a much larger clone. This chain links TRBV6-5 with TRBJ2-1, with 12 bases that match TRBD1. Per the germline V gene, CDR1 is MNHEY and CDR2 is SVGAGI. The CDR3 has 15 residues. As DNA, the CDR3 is TGTGCCTGCAGTTACGGGGACAGGGGGCGGAAGGAGCAGTTCTTC. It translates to CACSYGDRGRKEQFF.

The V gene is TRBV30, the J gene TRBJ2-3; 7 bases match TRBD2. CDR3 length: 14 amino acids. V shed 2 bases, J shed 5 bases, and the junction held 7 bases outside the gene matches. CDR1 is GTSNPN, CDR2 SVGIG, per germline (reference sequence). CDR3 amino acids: CAWSPGTTRDTQYF. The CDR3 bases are TGTGCCTGGAGTCCCGGGACTACAAGAGATACGCAGTATTTT.

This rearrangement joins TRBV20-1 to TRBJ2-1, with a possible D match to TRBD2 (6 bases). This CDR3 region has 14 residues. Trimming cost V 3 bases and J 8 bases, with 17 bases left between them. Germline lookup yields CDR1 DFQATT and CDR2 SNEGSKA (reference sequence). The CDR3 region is CSASLPGLGDEQFF. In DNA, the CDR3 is TGCAGTGCTAGTCTTCCGGGACTCGGCGATGAGCAGTTCTTC.

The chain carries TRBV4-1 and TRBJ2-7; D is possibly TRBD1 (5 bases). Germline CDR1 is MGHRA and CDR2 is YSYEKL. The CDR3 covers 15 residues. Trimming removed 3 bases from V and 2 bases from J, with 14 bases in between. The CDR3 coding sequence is TGCGCCAGCAGCCAGGACCAGGGAAGCCCCTACGAGCAGTACTTC. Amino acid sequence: CASSQDQGSPYEQYF.

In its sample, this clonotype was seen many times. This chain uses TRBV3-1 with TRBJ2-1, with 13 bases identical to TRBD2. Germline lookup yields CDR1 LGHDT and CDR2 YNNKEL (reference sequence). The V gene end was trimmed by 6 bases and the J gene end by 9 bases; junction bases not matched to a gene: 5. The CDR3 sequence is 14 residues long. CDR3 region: CASRTSGGLGEQFF. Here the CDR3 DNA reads TGTGCCAGCAGGACTAGCGGGGGGTTGGGTGAGCAGTTCTTC.

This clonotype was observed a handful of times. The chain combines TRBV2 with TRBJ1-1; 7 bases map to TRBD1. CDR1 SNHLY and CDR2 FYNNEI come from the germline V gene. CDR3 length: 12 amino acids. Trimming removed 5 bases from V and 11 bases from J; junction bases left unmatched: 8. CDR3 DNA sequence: TGTGCCAGCAGTCATAACAGGGGTACGGCTTTCTTT. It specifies CASSHNRGTAFF.

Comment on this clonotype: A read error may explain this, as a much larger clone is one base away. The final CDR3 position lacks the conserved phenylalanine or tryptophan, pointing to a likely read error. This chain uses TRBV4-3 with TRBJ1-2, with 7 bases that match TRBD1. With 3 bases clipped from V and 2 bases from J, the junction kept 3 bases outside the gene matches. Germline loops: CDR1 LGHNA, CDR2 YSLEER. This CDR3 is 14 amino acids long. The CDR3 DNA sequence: TGCGCCAGCAGCCAGCAACAGGGGAACTATGGCTACACCTTA. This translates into CASSQQQGNYGYTL.

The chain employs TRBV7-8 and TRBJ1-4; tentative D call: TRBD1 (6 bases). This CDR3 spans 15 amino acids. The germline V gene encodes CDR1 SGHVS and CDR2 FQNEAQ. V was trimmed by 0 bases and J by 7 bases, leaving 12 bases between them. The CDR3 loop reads CASSLAGGWGEKLFF. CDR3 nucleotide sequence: TGTGCCAGCAGCTTAGCAGGGGGTTGGGGTGAAAAACTGTTTTTT. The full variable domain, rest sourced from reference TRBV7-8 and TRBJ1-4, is GAGVSQSPRYKVAKRGQDVALRCDPISGHVSLFWYQQALGQGPEFLTYFQNEAQLDKSGLPSDRFFAERPEGSVSTLKIQRTQQEDSAVYLCASSLAGGWGEKLFFGSGTQLSVL.

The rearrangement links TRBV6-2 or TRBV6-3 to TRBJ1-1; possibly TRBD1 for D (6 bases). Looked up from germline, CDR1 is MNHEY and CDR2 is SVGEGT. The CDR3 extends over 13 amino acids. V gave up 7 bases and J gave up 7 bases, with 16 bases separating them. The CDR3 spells CASITAGVNEAFF. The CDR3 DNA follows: TGTGCCAGCATAACAGCAGGGGTCAATGAAGCTTTCTTT.

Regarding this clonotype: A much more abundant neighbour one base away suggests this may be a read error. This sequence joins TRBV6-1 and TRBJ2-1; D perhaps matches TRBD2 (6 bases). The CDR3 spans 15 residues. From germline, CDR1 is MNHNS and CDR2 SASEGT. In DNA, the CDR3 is TGTGCCAGTCAACGGCCGGGACTGGACTACAATGGGCAGTTCTTC. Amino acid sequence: CASQRPGLDYNGQFF.

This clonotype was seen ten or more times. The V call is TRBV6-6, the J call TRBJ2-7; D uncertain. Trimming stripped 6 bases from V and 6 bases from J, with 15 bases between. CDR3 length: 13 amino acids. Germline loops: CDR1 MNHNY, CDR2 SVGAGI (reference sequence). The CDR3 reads CASSLTKESEQYF. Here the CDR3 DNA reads TGTGCCAGCAGCCTAACTAAGGAGAGCGAGCAGTACTTC.

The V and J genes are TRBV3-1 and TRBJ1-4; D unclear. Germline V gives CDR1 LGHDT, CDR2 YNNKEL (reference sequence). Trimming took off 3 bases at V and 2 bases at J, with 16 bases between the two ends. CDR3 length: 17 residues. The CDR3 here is CASSHRPLRRTNEKLFF. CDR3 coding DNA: TGTGCCAGCAGCCATCGGCCTCTGAGGAGGACTAATGAAAAACTGTTTTTT.

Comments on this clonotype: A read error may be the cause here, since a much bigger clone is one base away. CDR3 region: CASSRGRAGGADTQYF. In DNA form, the CDR3 reads TGTGCCAGCAGCCGTGGACGAGCGGGGGGGGCAGATACGCAGTATTTT. This chain connects TRBV13 to TRBJ2-3; 10 bases are shared with TRBD2. The V gene's germline CDR1 is PRHDT and CDR2 FYEKMQ (reference sequence). The CDR3 sequence is 16 residues long. V dropped 5 bases and J dropped 4; count of bases not matched to a gene: 9.

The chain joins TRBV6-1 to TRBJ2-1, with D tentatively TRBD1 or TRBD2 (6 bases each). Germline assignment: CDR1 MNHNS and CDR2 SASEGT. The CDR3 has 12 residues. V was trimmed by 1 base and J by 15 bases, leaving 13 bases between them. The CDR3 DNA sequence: TGTGCCAGCAGTGAAGTTGGGGGGCTCGGGTTCTTC. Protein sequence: CASSEVGGLGFF.

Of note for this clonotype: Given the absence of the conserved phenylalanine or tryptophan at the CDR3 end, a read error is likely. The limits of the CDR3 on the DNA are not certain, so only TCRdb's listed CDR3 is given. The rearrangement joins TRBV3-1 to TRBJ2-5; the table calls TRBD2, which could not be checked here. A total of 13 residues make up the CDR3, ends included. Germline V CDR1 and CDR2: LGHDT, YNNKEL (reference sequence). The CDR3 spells CASSRGGLETPYC.

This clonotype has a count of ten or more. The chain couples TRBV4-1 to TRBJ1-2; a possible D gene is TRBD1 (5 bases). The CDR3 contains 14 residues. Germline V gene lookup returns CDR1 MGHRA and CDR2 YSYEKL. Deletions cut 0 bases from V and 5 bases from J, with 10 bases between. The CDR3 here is CASSQEWGIYGYTF. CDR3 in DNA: TGCGCCAGCAGCCAAGAATGGGGGATTTATGGCTACACCTTC.

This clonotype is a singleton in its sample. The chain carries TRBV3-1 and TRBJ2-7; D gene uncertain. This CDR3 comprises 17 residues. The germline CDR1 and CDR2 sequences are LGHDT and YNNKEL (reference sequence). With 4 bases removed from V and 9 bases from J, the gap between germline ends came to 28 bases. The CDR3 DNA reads TGTGCCAGCAGCCTCCAATTGGAGCGCTTTTCTTACGATGGGCAGTACTTC. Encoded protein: CASSLQLERFSYDGQYF.

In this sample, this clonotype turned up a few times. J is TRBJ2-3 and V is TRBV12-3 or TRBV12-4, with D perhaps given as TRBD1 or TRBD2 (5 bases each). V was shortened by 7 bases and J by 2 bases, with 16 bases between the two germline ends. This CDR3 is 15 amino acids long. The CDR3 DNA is TGTGCCAGCAATAGGGACCGAGGACCCACAGATACGCAGTATTTT. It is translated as CASNRDRGPTDTQYF.